Listed below are T cell receptor beta chains from one sample, sequenced in a study of OX40 agonist ivuxolimab in advanced cancers. Measured with immunoSEQ multiplex PCR; TCRdb has only the in-frame clones, and not every one. Among more than 55,000 clones listed, 86% were seen once. The source material was CD4+ or CD8+ T cells sorted from blood, sampled in a trial of the OX40 agonist ivuxolimab. The receptors were gathered from an adult with an advanced solid tumor such as melanoma, head and neck, liver or kidney cancer. Each CDR3 is given with its conserved first and last residue. The D gene is left open where the match is weak. Not all rows give a size; the values are once, few, many and, for expanded clones, a class.

TRBD2	NA	TRBJ2-7	TRBV6-5	CAGPGTSGTYEQYF	TGTGCCGGCCCCGGGACTAGCGGGACCTACGAGCAGTACTTC
NA	few	TRBJ2-3	TRBV7-6	CASSLAPRYSTDTQYF	TGTGCCAGCAGCTTAGCGCCCAGGTACAGCACAGATACGCAGTATTTT
NA	NA	TRBJ2-7	TRBV5-4	CASSPSGTGSYEQYF	TGTGCCAGCAGCCCTAGCGGGACAGGGTCCTACGAGCAGTACTTC
NA	NA	TRBJ2-1	TRBV6-1	CASSEGVGRGQFF	TGTGCCAGCAGTGAAGGGGTTGGACGGGGGCAGTTCTTC
NA	NA	TRBJ1-1	TRBV5-1	CASSLAQGSMNTEAFF	TGCGCCAGCAGCTTGGCACAGGGTTCAATGAACACTGAAGCTTTCTTT
TRBD1	NA	TRBJ2-3	TRBV5-1	CASSLAGQYVGGDTQYF	TGCGCCAGCAGCTTGGCGGGACAGTATGTGGGCGGCGATACGCAGTATTTT
TRBD2	NA	TRBJ2-7	TRBV2	CASSEAPGLAGYEQYF	TGTGCCAGCAGTGAAGCGCCTGGACTAGCGGGTTACGAGCAGTACTTC
TRBD1	NA	TRBJ2-3	TRBV11-1	CASSLLGQVQDTQYF	TGTGCCAGCAGCTTATTGGGACAGGTTCAGGATACGCAGTATTTT
TRBD1	NA	TRBJ2-2	TRBV11-3	CASSRGQDTGELFF	TGTGCCAGCAGCCGAGGACAGGACACCGGGGAGCTGTTTTTT
NA	NA	TRBJ1-5	TRBV7-9	CASSFGEQPQHF	TGTGCCAGCAGCTTCGGGGAACAGCCCCAGCATTTT
TRBD2	NA	TRBJ2-2	TRBV5-1	CASSLARSGRAQYTGELFF	TGCGCCAGCAGCTTGGCCCGTAGCGGGAGGGCTCAGTACACCGGGGAGCTGTTTTTT
NA	NA	TRBJ2-1	TRBV29-1	CSASGANEQFF	TGCAGCGCGTCCGGGGCCAATGAGCAGTTCTTC
NA	NA	TRBJ2-7	TRBV6-1	CASTPGAAGLNEQYF	TGTGCCAGCACTCCCGGGGCGGCTGGGTTGAACGAGCAGTACTTC
TRBD2	NA	TRBJ2-5	TRBV5-1	CASSFSGRETQYF	TGCGCCAGCAGCTTTAGCGGGAGGGAAACCCAGTACTTC
NA	NA	TRBJ2-1	TRBV13	CASSLRPSGEQFF	TGTGCCAGCAGCCTCCGTCCTAGTGGTGAGCAGTTCTTC
NA	NA	TRBJ2-1	TRBV10-3	CAISESKLLNEQFF	TGTGCCATCAGTGAGTCGAAGCTCCTAAATGAGCAGTTCTTC
NA	once	TRBJ2-3	TRBV5-1	CASSFDVLTDTQYF	TGCGCCAGCAGCTTCGACGTGCTCACAGATACGCAGTATTTT
TRBD2	NA	TRBJ2-1	TRBV27	CASSPRTSGSPYNEQFF	TGTGCCAGCAGTCCACGGACTAGCGGGAGCCCCTACAATGAGCAGTTCTTC
NA	NA	TRBJ2-5	TRBV6-5	CASSYSIGGRETQYF	TGTGCCAGCAGTTACTCGATTGGGGGCAGAGAGACCCAGTACTTC
TRBD1	NA	TRBJ1-4	TRBV4-1	CASSQEGDRGEKLFF	TGCGCCAGCAGCCAAGAGGGAGACAGGGGTGAAAAACTGTTTTTT
TRBD2	NA	TRBJ2-1	TRBV15	CATSQTSGIVWNEQFF	TGTGCCACCAGCCAGACTAGCGGGATCGTCTGGAATGAGCAGTTCTTC
NA	NA	TRBJ2-7	TRBV20-1	CSAETVYEQYF	TGCAGTGCAGAGACCGTCTACGAGCAGTACTTC
NA	NA	TRBJ2-7	TRBV6-1	CASIPSVGVEQYF	TGTGCCAGCATCCCTTCGGTTGGCGTCGAGCAGTACTTC
TRBD1	NA	TRBJ1-2	TRBV5-1	CASSLGQGGYGYTF	TGCGCCAGCAGCTTGGGACAGGGGGGTTATGGCTACACCTTC
NA	NA	TRBJ1-4	TRBV6-5	CASSPQTVSNEKLFF	TGTGCCAGCAGTCCCCAGACAGTGTCTAATGAAAAACTGTTTTTT
NA	NA	TRBJ1-1	TRBV5-1	CASSLARDTEAFF	TGCGCCAGCAGCTTGGCTCGGGACACTGAAGCCTTCTTT
TRBD1	once	TRBJ1-3	TRBV27	CASRDMTRTGSLGNTIYF	TGTGCCAGCAGAGATATGACCCGGACAGGTTCTCTTGGAAACACCATATATTTT
TRBD1	NA	TRBJ1-2	TRBV7-9	CASSPGTAINYGYTF	TGTGCCAGCAGCCCTGGGACAGCTATTAACTATGGCTACACCTTC